This passage covers 3 T cell receptor beta chains from one sample sequenced in a study of shared clonotypes between healthy human individuals. Libraries were prepared by immunoSEQ multiplex PCR; TCRdb keeps only in-frame clonotypes and omits some of them. In the table there are about 380,000 clones, roughly 96% of which are singletons. Material for sequencing was memory CD8+ T cells sorted from blood. The sample's subset: CD45RO+ cells pooled with CCR7-negative TemRA cells. The receptors here all came from a man aged 25-40 years in good health.

This chain uses TRBV13 with TRBJ2-5, with D perhaps TRBD2 (6 bases). CDR1 is PRHDT, CDR2 FYEKMQ, per germline (reference sequence). The germline V and J ends were trimmed by 3 bases and 3 bases, with 11 bases remaining between them. The CDR3 is made up of 14 amino acids. CDR3 sequence: CASSFIGGKETQYF. CDR3 bases: TGTGCCAGCAGCTTTATCGGGGGTAAAGAGACCCAGTACTTC.

The J gene is TRBJ2-1, the V gene TRBV6-5, with D maybe TRBD2 (6 bases). Trimming left V 6 bases short and J 9 bases short, with 12 bases between. Germline V gene lookup returns CDR1 MNHEY and CDR2 SVGAGI. The CDR3 runs 12 residues. CDR3 nucleotide sequence: TGTGCCAGCAGCCAAGCGGGCGGTGAGCAGTTCTTC. This codes for CASSQAGGEQFF.

V is TRBV27 and J is TRBJ2-3; TRBD2 matches 8 bases. Trimming removed 5 bases from V and 4 bases from J; junction bases left unmatched: 8. This CDR3 has 15 residues. Germline loops: CDR1 MNHEY, CDR2 SMNVEV (reference sequence). CDR3 region: CASSSERERADTQYF. The CDR3, as DNA: TGTGCCAGCAGTAGCGAGCGGGAGAGGGCAGATACGCAGTATTTT.